A single sample gave rise to the 15 T cell receptor beta chains below, sequenced in a study of control samples from healthy donors and cancer patients. Profiled with immunoSEQ multiplex PCR; TCRdb holds only in-frame clones, not every one. Seen here are about 120,000 clones, 85% to 90% observed once, and the top ten hold about 12%. The specimen sequenced was blood. The source of these receptors is a man between 25 and 39 years old in good health.

The J gene is TRBJ2-1, the V gene TRBV6-4; 9 positions match TRBD2. The CDR3 is made up of 15 amino acids. The V gene end was trimmed by 5 bases and the J gene end by 8 bases; junction bases not matched to a gene: 10. Germline V gene sequence: CDR1 MRHNA, CDR2 SNTAGT. The CDR3 region has the DNA TGTGCCAGCAGTCCCGAGGCTAGCGGGGACTATGAGCAGTTCTTC. Residues: CASSPEASGDYEQFF.

The chain uses TRBV6-5 and TRBJ1-5; TRBD1 agrees at 7 bases. CDR3 length: 15 residues. Germline V gene lookup returns CDR1 MNHEY and CDR2 SVGAGI. V was clipped by 6 bases and J by 7 bases; unmatched bases: 12. The CDR3 sequence: CASSATHRGGQPQHF. CDR3 nucleotide sequence: TGTGCCAGCAGCGCCACCCACAGGGGAGGACAGCCCCAGCATTTT.

The CDR3 region has the DNA TGTGCCAGCAGCTTGGACAGGGAAAGGCCGCGAGCCAAAAACATTCAGTACTTC. Its protein is CASSLDRERPRAKNIQYF. The chain has TRBV28 and TRBJ2-4; 8 bases align to TRBD1. The CDR3 is 18 amino acids. Per germline, CDR1 MDHEN and CDR2 SYDVKM. The V segment lost 6 bases and the J segment 0 bases; nucleotides outside the gene matches: 13.

This chain connects TRBV6-5 to TRBJ1-6; 7 positions agree with TRBD1. From germline, CDR1 is MNHEY and CDR2 SVGAGI. There are 15 residues in the CDR3. Trimming took 7 bases from V and 6 from J; bases not matched to a gene: 9. The CDR3 sequence is CASKRGGDSNSPLHF. CDR3 DNA sequence: TGTGCCAGCAAAAGGGGAGGGGACAGTAATTCACCCCTCCACTTT.

This sequence joins TRBV5-1 and TRBJ1-1, with unresolved D. CDR1 SGHRS and CDR2 YFSETQ come from the germline V gene. Trimming took 2 bases from V and 3 from J, leaving 8 bases between them. The CDR3 is 13 amino acids. This CDR3 is CASSLRVDTEAFF. DNA of the CDR3: TGCGCCAGCAGCTTAAGGGTGGACACTGAAGCTTTCTTT. Drawing the rest from reference TRBV5-1 and TRBJ1-1, the complete variable domain is KAGVTQTPRYLIKTRGQQVTLSCSPISGHRSVSWYQQTPGQGLQFLFEYFSETQRNKGNFPGRFSGRQFSNSRSEMNVSTLELGDSALYLCASSLRVDTEAFFGQGTRLTVV.

This sequence joins TRBV7-2 and TRBJ2-1; the D gene could be TRBD1 or TRBD2 (5 bases each). Germline CDR1 SGHTA, CDR2 FQGNSA. Trimming took off 2 bases at V and 2 bases at J, with 10 bases between the two ends. The CDR3 contains 15 residues. CDR3 coding DNA: TGTGCCAGCAGCTTACAGGGACGAACCTACAATGAGCAGTTCTTC. Its protein is CASSLQGRTYNEQFF.

The gene calls are TRBV6-5 and TRBJ1-3, with 7 bases lining up with TRBD1. Germline CDR1 is MNHEY and CDR2 is SVGAGI. The ends lost 6 bases at V and 2 bases at J; junction bases unmatched: 4. The CDR3 totals 14 residues. DNA for the CDR3: TGTGCCAGCAGACCAACAGGGGCTGGAAACACCATATATTTT. This codes for CASRPTGAGNTIYF.

V gene TRBV4-1 combines with J gene TRBJ2-5; D is possibly TRBD2 (5 bases). Germline V gene sequence: CDR1 MGHRA, CDR2 YSYEKL. CDR3 length equals 16 residues. V lost 4 bases and J 0 bases, leaving 15 bases between the germline ends. CDR3 region: CASSPPGGADQETQYF. CDR3 nucleotides: TGCGCCAGCAGCCCCCCAGGAGGAGCAGACCAAGAGACCCAGTACTTC.

The J gene is TRBJ1-5, the V gene TRBV10-3; tentative D call: TRBD1 (5 bases). Germline-derived CDR1 and CDR2 are ENHRY and SYGVKD. This CDR3 comprises 15 residues. Trimming took 5 bases from V and 5 from J, leaving 16 bases between them. The CDR3 loop reads CAISPQGARDQPQHF. In nucleotides, the CDR3 is TGTGCCATCAGTCCACAAGGGGCGCGGGATCAGCCCCAGCATTTT.

This clone occurred a few times. The rearrangement joins TRBV7-9 to TRBJ1-2, with 9 bases that match TRBD1. V shed 5 bases and J 13 bases; nucleotides not matched to a gene: 23. The CDR3 spans 17 residues. The germline gives CDR1 SEHNR, CDR2 FQNEAQ (reference sequence). As DNA, the CDR3 is TGTGCCAGCAGCCCTACCCCTATGCGGGACAGGGTCATTGGTTGCACCTTC. Residues: CASSPTPMRDRVIGCTF.

The chain couples TRBV4-1 to TRBJ1-1; no definite D call. Between the trimmed V and J ends, which lost 3 bases and 1 base, there was a span of 12 bases. Looked up from germline, CDR1 is MGHRA and CDR2 is YSYEKL. The CDR3 totals 15 residues. CDR3 DNA: TGCGCCAGCAGCCATCTGAGGAGCCCGAACACTGAAGCTTTCTTT. Amino acid sequence: CASSHLRSPNTEAFF.

This rearrangement joins TRBV28 to TRBJ1-3; D remains unclear. Trimming took off 5 bases at V and 0 bases at J, with 11 bases between the two ends. CDR1 and CDR2 from the germline V gene are MDHEN and SYDVKM. The CDR3 has 15 amino acids. The CDR3 reads CASSVGPSSGNTIYF. The CDR3 region has the DNA TGTGCCAGCAGTGTTGGACCCAGCTCTGGAAACACCATATATTTT.

The chain couples TRBV12-5 to TRBJ2-5; TRBD1 aligns across 8 bases. The CDR3 loop spans 13 amino acids. The V and J ends lost 9 bases and 5 bases, in that order; junction bases with no gene match: 8. CDR1 LGHNT and CDR2 FRNRAP come from the germline V gene. The CDR3 here is CASQGAGRETQYF. CDR3 sequence (DNA): TGTGCTAGCCAGGGGGCGGGAAGGGAGACCCAGTACTTC.

This clone has only a few counts. The chain employs TRBV19 and TRBJ1-1, with TRBD1 matching 8 bases. V lost 2 bases, J lost 6 bases, and 8 bases stayed unmatched. The germline gives CDR1 LNHDA, CDR2 SQIVND (reference sequence). This CDR3 comprises 15 residues. This chain's CDR3 is CASSIKNRGAAEAFF. The CDR3 nucleotides read TGTGCCAGTAGTATAAAGAACAGGGGGGCGGCTGAAGCTTTCTTT.

The chain has TRBV5-6 and TRBJ1-1; tentatively, D is TRBD1 (5 bases). Trimming cost V 4 bases and J 6 bases, with 10 bases left between them. There are 12 residues in the CDR3. The germline gives CDR1 SGHDT, CDR2 YYEEEE. CDR3 loop: CASSQGQPEAFF. The CDR3 bases are TGTGCCAGCAGCCAAGGACAACCTGAAGCTTTCTTT.